The clone carrying this TCR beta chain was found a few times. Its target is not known. The method was immunoSEQ multiplex PCR; TCRdb's version includes in-frame clones alone and lacks a portion of them. The data contain approximately 410,000 clones, 92% of them singletons. Treatment of the sample: roughly 20 received Ad26.COV2.S at low or high dose, single or two shots; about five received placebo; per-sample allocation not given. After the first vaccine or placebo injection, samples were drawn on day 63. This specimen comes from a study of Ad26.COV2.S vaccination and SARS-CoV-2 variants. This CDR3 contains 15 residues. V gave up 3 bases and J gave up 2 bases; unmatched junction bases: 7. From germline, CDR1 is SGHTA and CDR2 FQGNSA. Study conclusions and caveats: Vaccine recipients posted higher spike-specific TCR breadth than their placebo counterparts. With respect to non-spike TCR breadth, vaccine and placebo recipients were similar.

The J gene is TRBJ2-7, the V gene TRBV7-2; 7 bases are a match to TRBD1. This specimen consisted of peripheral blood, obtained in a trial of Ad26.COV2.S vaccine versus placebo. The source of this sequence is a person aged 18-60 years who received the Ad26.COV2.S COVID-19 vaccine or a placebo. The CDR3 protein is CASSLNRGATYEQYF. The CDR3 DNA follows: TGTGCCAGCAGCTTGAACAGGGGTGCCACCTACGAGCAGTACTTC.